The clone carrying this T cell receptor beta chain was seen a handful of times. Its antigen is not known. This specimen belongs to a study of cytomegalovirus exposure and HLA in healthy donors. Study-wide points: Many donors carried some public TCRs, although rarity characterized most TCR sequences.

Sequencing used immunoSEQ multiplex PCR; TCRdb keeps in-frame clones, though not all of them. The sample has about 180,000 clones, around 86% seen once. CDR1 SGHVS and CDR2 FQNEAQ come from the germline V gene. The ends were cut back, 1 base at V and 6 bases at J, with 7 bases in the middle. This CDR3 has 13 residues. The receptor comes from a man younger than 35 in good health and CMV-seropositive. The chain recombines TRBV7-8 with TRBJ1-5; D not resolved. Material: PBMCs. The chain's CDR3 is CASSLGLSQPQHF. CDR3 nucleotides: TGTGCCAGCAGCTTAGGACTGAGTCAGCCCCAGCATTTT.